These T cell receptor beta chains were read from a single sample in a study of regulatory T cells in long-lasting Graves disease. TCRdb re-analysed the multiplex PCR reads in MiXCR, keeping a single row per CDR3 protein. The profile shows around 450,000 distinct CDR3 sequences, roughly 21% of them singletons. The material was peripheral blood mononuclear cells (PBMCs), obtained when the disease was refractory, from a patient treated with antithyroid drugs. These TCRs come from a female donor with Graves disease. Both conserved end residues are part of each CDR3. A D gene is named only where the DNA matches it firmly. Some rows have no size entry. The others give once, few or many, or a class for an expanded clone.

j_gene: TRBJ2-1
abundance: NA
v_gene: TRBV28
d_gene: TRBD2
CDR3aa: CASSSRGRGTNNEQFF
CDR3nt: TGTGCCAGCAGTTCCCGCGGGCGGGGGACTAACAATGAGCAGTTCTTC

j_gene: TRBJ2-7
abundance: few
v_gene: TRBV7-9
d_gene: NA
CDR3aa: CASSLVGTLYEQYF
CDR3nt: TGTGCCAGCAGCTTAGTCGGGACCCTCTACGAGCAGTACTTC

j_gene: TRBJ2-4
abundance: NA
v_gene: TRBV19
d_gene: TRBD1
CDR3aa: CASTDGQGTDIQYF
CDR3nt: TGTGCCAGTACAGATGGACAGGGGACAGACATTCAGTACTTC

j_gene: TRBJ2-2
abundance: once
v_gene: TRBV12-5
d_gene: NA
CDR3aa: CASGLAHTGWSPSAGELFF
CDR3nt: TGTGCTAGTGGTTTGGCACACACGGGCTGGAGTCCATCGGCCGGGGAGCTGTTTTTT

j_gene: TRBJ2-7
abundance: few
v_gene: TRBV10-1
d_gene: TRBD1
CDR3aa: CASSHPGQGGGEQYF
CDR3nt: TGCGCCAGCAGCCATCCGGGACAGGGTGGAGGCGAGCAGTACTTC

j_gene: TRBJ2-2
abundance: NA
v_gene: TRBV29-1
d_gene: TRBD1
CDR3aa: CSGIPGQGNTGELFF
CDR3nt: TGCAGCGGCATCCCGGGACAGGGAAACACCGGGGAGCTGTTTTTT

j_gene: TRBJ2-5
abundance: NA
v_gene: TRBV30
d_gene: NA
CDR3aa: CAWSRGRLVAQTQYF
CDR3nt: TGTGCCTGGAGTAGGGGGAGACTAGTCGCACAGACCCAGTACTTC

j_gene: TRBJ1-1
abundance: many
v_gene: TRBV28
d_gene: NA
CDR3aa: CATSRLQSPGFAEAFF
CDR3nt: TGTGCTACCAGCAGATTGCAGTCCCCCGGGTTTGCTGAAGCTTTCTTT

j_gene: TRBJ2-7
abundance: few
v_gene: TRBV11-2
d_gene: NA
CDR3aa: CASSLDIPPLTYEQYF
CDR3nt: TGTGCCAGCAGCTTAGACATTCCCCCCCTCACATACGAGCAGTACTTC

j_gene: TRBJ2-1
abundance: NA
v_gene: TRBV12-3/TRBV12-4
d_gene: TRBD2
CDR3aa: CASESGNSYNEQFF
CDR3nt: TGTGCCAGCGAGAGCGGGAACTCCTACAATGAGCAGTTCTTC

j_gene: TRBJ2-7
abundance: many
v_gene: TRBV9
d_gene: NA
CDR3aa: CASSPQGGRPNYEQYF
CDR3nt: TGTGCCAGCAGCCCTCAAGGTGGACGCCCAAACTACGAGCAGTACTTC

j_gene: TRBJ1-6
abundance: few
v_gene: TRBV15
d_gene: TRBD1
CDR3aa: CATSEGQGPNSPLHF
CDR3nt: TGTGCCACCAGCGAGGGACAGGGACCTAATTCACCCCTCCACTTT

j_gene: TRBJ2-5
abundance: NA
v_gene: TRBV7-9
d_gene: NA
CDR3aa: CASSPPERYQETQYF
CDR3nt: TGTGCCAGCAGCCCCCCGGAGCGGTACCAAGAGACCCAGTACTTC

j_gene: TRBJ2-7
abundance: NA
v_gene: TRBV7-9
d_gene: TRBD2
CDR3aa: CASSLAGGPGGYEQYF
CDR3nt: TGTGCCAGCAGCTTAGCGGGAGGGCCGGGGGGCTACGAGCAGTACTTC

j_gene: TRBJ1-1
abundance: NA
v_gene: TRBV5-1
d_gene: TRBD1
CDR3aa: CASSSGTGGAEAFF
CDR3nt: TGCGCCAGCAGCTCAGGGACAGGGGGGGCTGAAGCTTTCTTT

j_gene: TRBJ2-1
abundance: NA
v_gene: TRBV7-9
d_gene: NA
CDR3aa: CASSDAKGNEQFF
CDR3nt: TGTGCCAGCAGCGACGCCAAGGGCAATGAGCAGTTCTTC

j_gene: TRBJ1-3
abundance: NA
v_gene: TRBV9
d_gene: NA
CDR3aa: CASSVGAVPLSGNTIYF
CDR3nt: TGTGCCAGCAGCGTAGGGGCAGTCCCGCTCTCTGGAAACACCATATATTTT

j_gene: TRBJ1-2
abundance: NA
v_gene: TRBV12-3/TRBV12-4
d_gene: NA
CDR3aa: CASKTDHLDGYTF
CDR3nt: TGTGCCAGCAAGACAGATCATCTGGATGGCTACACCTTC

j_gene: TRBJ1-2
abundance: many
v_gene: TRBV13
d_gene: NA
CDR3aa: CASSSLSAVGVDGYTF
CDR3nt: TGTGCCAGCAGCTCCCTTTCGGCGGTTGGTGTTGATGGCTACACCTTC

j_gene: TRBJ2-1
abundance: NA
v_gene: TRBV24-1
d_gene: TRBD2
CDR3aa: CATSERGGGTYNEQFF
CDR3nt: TGTGCCACCAGTGAACGCGGCGGGGGAACCTACAATGAGCAGTTCTTC

j_gene: TRBJ2-5
abundance: few
v_gene: TRBV19
d_gene: NA
CDR3aa: CASSIDVIKTQYF
CDR3nt: TGTGCCAGTAGTATTGACGTCATAAAGACCCAGTACTTC

j_gene: TRBJ1-5
abundance: NA
v_gene: TRBV6-2/TRBV6-3
d_gene: NA
CDR3aa: CASKRDLSSQPQHF
CDR3nt: TGTGCCTCCAAACGGGACCTAAGCAGTCAGCCCCAGCATTTT

j_gene: TRBJ2-7
abundance: NA
v_gene: TRBV19
d_gene: NA
CDR3aa: CASSRRTESYEQYF
CDR3nt: TGTGCCAGTAGTAGGAGGACAGAATCCTACGAGCAGTACTTC

j_gene: TRBJ1-6
abundance: many
v_gene: TRBV2
d_gene: NA
CDR3aa: CASSEGVYSPLHF
CDR3nt: TGTGCCAGCAGTGAAGGGGTTTATTCACCCCTCCACTTT

j_gene: TRBJ1-2
abundance: many
v_gene: TRBV27
d_gene: NA
CDR3aa: CASSLSGFGYGYTF
CDR3nt: TGTGCCAGCAGTTTATCAGGGTTTGGCTATGGCTACACCTTC

j_gene: TRBJ1-2
abundance: many
v_gene: TRBV12-3/TRBV12-4
d_gene: NA
CDR3aa: CASSFTGRPFYGYTF
CDR3nt: TGTGCCAGCAGTTTTACAGGGCGTCCCTTCTATGGCTACACCTTC

j_gene: TRBJ1-2
abundance: once
v_gene: TRBV20-1
d_gene: NA
CDR3aa: CSAFSGVFPGYGYTF
CDR3nt: TGCAGTGCTTTTTCGGGTGTTTTCCCGGGCTATGGCTACACCTTC

j_gene: TRBJ1-6
abundance: many
v_gene: TRBV28
d_gene: NA
CDR3aa: CASSPLPLRGAHSPLHF
CDR3nt: TGTGCCAGCAGTCCCCTCCCCCTCCGGGGCGCGCATTCACCCCTCCACTTT